These 26 T cell receptor beta chains were all obtained from the same sample, sequenced in a study of shared clonotypes between healthy human individuals. This table comes from immunoSEQ multiplex PCR, and its TCRdb copy is limited to in-frame clones, with some not included. The table has some 360,000 clones, roughly 80% seen once. Source material: memory CD4+ T cells sorted from blood. Specified subset: CD45RA-negative fraction. All receptors come from a man aged 30-40 years in good health.

The gene calls are TRBV2 and TRBJ1-1; D might be TRBD1 (6 bases). The CDR3 consists of 12 residues. V lost 7 bases, J lost 7 bases, and 13 bases lay in between. Germline CDR1 reads SNHLY; CDR2 reads FYNNEI. CDR3 protein: CASTRTELEAFF. CDR3 DNA sequence: TGTGCCAGCACCAGGACAGAACTTGAAGCTTTCTTT. Full variable domain (outside the CDR3, taken from reference TRBV2 and TRBJ1-1): EPEVTQTPSHQVTQMGQEVILRCVPISNHLYFYWYRQILGQKVEFLVSFYNNEISEKSEIFDDQFSVERPDGSNFTLKIRSTKLEDSAMYFCASTRTELEAFFGQGTRLTVV.

This clone has at least ten counts. The V call is TRBV11-2, the J call TRBJ2-4, with D perhaps TRBD2 (6 bases). This CDR3 comprises 16 residues. The V end lost 5 bases, the J end lost 1 base, and 15 bases lay between the germline ends. CDR1 SGHAT and CDR2 FQNNGV come from the germline V gene. The CDR3 here is CASSALPRGAKNIQYF. DNA for the CDR3: TGTGCCAGCAGCGCCCTCCCGCGGGGCGCCAAAAACATTCAGTACTTC.

The chain joins TRBV6-5 to TRBJ1-2; D gene ambiguous. V dropped 4 bases and J dropped 3 bases, with 12 bases sitting between them. This CDR3 has 14 residues. Germline-derived CDR1 and CDR2 are MNHEY and SVGAGI. Here the CDR3 reads CASSSPGRDYGYTF. In DNA, the CDR3 is TGTGCCAGCAGTTCTCCGGGTAGGGACTATGGCTACACCTTC.

CDR3 amino acids: CASSYRGRGGAFF. In nucleotides, the CDR3 is TGTGCCAGCAGTTACAGAGGACGGGGAGGAGCTTTCTTT. The chain couples TRBV6-5 to TRBJ1-1; D gene unclear. The V end lost 2 bases, the J end lost 10 bases, and 14 bases lay between the germline ends. CDR3 size: 13 residues. Germline loops: CDR1 MNHEY, CDR2 SVGAGI.

Points on this clone: A much larger clone lies one base from this, so it may be a read error. The sample carries other DNA sequences with the same CDR3. V usage is TRBV30 and J usage is TRBJ1-5; 8 nucleotides agree with TRBD1. Germline V gene data show CDR1 as GTSNPN and CDR2 as SVGIG (reference sequence). V shed 0 bases, J shed 5 bases, and the junction held 0 bases outside the gene matches. CDR3 length: 13 amino acids. The CDR3 protein is CAWSVQGDQPQHF. DNA for the CDR3: TGTGCCTGGAGTGTACAGGGGGATCAGCCCCAGCATTTT.

This chain joins TRBV2 and TRBJ2-1; 11 nucleotides align to TRBD2. The CDR3 extends over 16 amino acids. Losses at the gene ends were 8 bases for V and 1 base for J; bases not matched to a gene: 7. The V gene's germline CDR1 is SNHLY and CDR2 FYNNEI. The CDR3 protein is CASQTGTSGSYNEQFF. The CDR3, as DNA: TGTGCCAGCCAAACCGGGACTAGCGGTTCCTACAATGAGCAGTTCTTC.

This clone showed up just once. The chain joins TRBV28 to TRBJ2-4; 7 bases align to TRBD1. The CDR3 is 14 residues long. V gave up 5 bases and J gave up 3 bases; unmatched junction bases: 4. Germline V gene lookup returns CDR1 MDHEN and CDR2 SYDVKM. Written as DNA, the CDR3 is TGTGCCAGCAGTCCCCGGGACAGCAAAAACATTCAGTACTTC. It specifies CASSPRDSKNIQYF.

This clone showed up many times. The CDR3 nucleotides are TGTGCCAGTAGATGGGGACAGGGCGGGGATGGACGCAATCAGCCCCAGCATTTT. This codes for CASRWGQGGDGRNQPQHF. This rearrangement joins TRBV19 to TRBJ1-5; the match to TRBD1 covers 9 bases. Germline V gene lookup returns CDR1 LNHDA and CDR2 SQIVND (reference sequence). The CDR3 runs 18 residues. With 6 bases clipped from V and 2 bases from J, the junction kept 14 bases outside the gene matches.

This chain joins TRBV6-1 and TRBJ1-2; 7 nucleotides agree with TRBD1. CDR1 is MNHNS, CDR2 SASEGT, per germline. The trim removed 5 bases at V and 8 bases at J, leaving 8 bases unmatched. There are 13 residues in the CDR3. The CDR3: CASSQTGASGYTF. In DNA form, the CDR3 reads TGTGCCAGCAGTCAAACAGGGGCTAGCGGCTACACCTTC.

The table lists this clone with a few counts. The chain employs TRBV9 and TRBJ1-2; 7 bases are shared with TRBD1. Germline loops: CDR1 SGDLS, CDR2 YYNGEE. Germline trimming cut 4 bases from V and 4 bases from J; bases unmatched to any gene: 10. This CDR3 region has 15 residues. CDR3 in DNA: TGTGCCAGCAGCCTCTACTGGGACAGAGGCTATGGCTACACCTTC. It encodes CASSLYWDRGYGYTF.

The V call is TRBV28, the J call TRBJ2-1; D remains unclear. V was clipped by 6 bases and J by 4 bases, with 10 bases between them. The V gene's germline CDR1 is MDHEN and CDR2 SYDVKM. The CDR3 has 13 amino acids. CDR3 sequence reads: CASSSPSYNEQFF. CDR3 coding DNA: TGTGCCAGCAGCTCCCCGAGTTACAATGAGCAGTTCTTC.

The chain joins TRBV6-1 to TRBJ2-3, with D unclear. The CDR3 covers 15 residues. V lost 4 bases and J 0 bases, leaving 11 bases between the germline ends. Germline V gene lookup returns CDR1 MNHNS and CDR2 SASEGT. CDR3 loop: CASSGGDFSTDTQYF. CDR3 in DNA: TGTGCCAGCAGTGGAGGAGACTTTAGCACAGATACGCAGTATTTT.

The chain uses TRBV5-4 and TRBJ1-1; D remains ambiguous. Trimming left V 0 bases short and J 5 bases short, with 14 bases between. This CDR3 contains 15 residues. Germline V CDR1 and CDR2: SGHNT, YYREEE (reference sequence). In DNA form, the CDR3 reads TGTGCCAGCAGCTTGGCCGGGCAGAGAGAGACTGAAGCTTTCTTT. This encodes CASSLAGQRETEAFF.

Worth noting for this clone: A read error is possible here, since a much larger clone lies one base away. The sample contains more than one DNA sequence encoding this CDR3. The chain links TRBV6-4 to TRBJ2-3, with 7 bases that match TRBD2. The CDR3 spans 15 residues. CDR1 and CDR2 (germline): MRHNA, SNTAGT. With 4 bases clipped from V and 1 base from J, the junction kept 5 bases outside the gene matches. CDR3 sequence (DNA): TGTGCCAGCAGTGTGGGGCTAGCGGGCACAGATACGCAGTATTTT. Protein: CASSVGLAGTDTQYF.

This clone has more than one count but fewer than ten. The chain employs TRBV4-3 and TRBJ1-4; D call uncertain. The CDR3 spans 15 residues. CDR1 is LGHNA and CDR2 is YSLEER in the germline V gene. Between the trimmed V and J ends, which lost 4 bases and 7 bases, there was a span of 16 bases. The CDR3 here is CASSPLGPEGEKLFF. CDR3 nucleotide sequence: TGCGCCAGCAGCCCCCTAGGTCCTGAGGGTGAAAAACTGTTTTTT.

The genes are TRBV7-2 and TRBJ2-3; 7 nucleotides line up with TRBD2. The J segment lost 9 bases and the V segment lost 5 bases, leaving 14 bases of the junction unmatched. Per the germline V gene, CDR1 is SGHTA and CDR2 is FQGNSA. CDR3 size: 15 residues. The DNA of the CDR3 is TGTGCCAGCAGCCCAAGCGGGACCAACGTTGGGACGCAGTATTTT. Its translation: CASSPSGTNVGTQYF. Looking up the rest from reference TRBV7-2 and TRBJ2-3 gives the full variable domain: GAGVSQSPSNKVTEKGKDVELRCDPISGHTALYWYRQSLGQGLEFLIYFQGNSAPDKSGLPSDRFSAERTGGSVSTLTIQRTQQEDSAVYLCASSPSGTNVGTQYFGPGTRLTVL.

The count of this clone is one. The V gene is TRBV19, the J gene TRBJ1-1; TRBD1 matches 7 bases. The V segment lost 3 bases and the J segment 10 bases; nucleotides outside the gene matches: 14. Germline CDR1 and CDR2: LNHDA and SQIVND (reference sequence). CDR3 length: 15 residues. CDR3 nucleotides: TGTGCCAGTAGTATTTATACCAGGGGGTCGGAGAGAGCTTTCTTT. Translating it yields CASSIYTRGSERAFF.

The rearrangement uses TRBV27 and TRBJ1-2; the match to TRBD1 covers 7 bases. Germline CDR1 and CDR2: MNHEY and SMNVEV (reference sequence). The CDR3 spans 14 residues. V lost 5 bases to trimming and J lost 2 bases; unmatched junction nucleotides: 5. Written as DNA, the CDR3 is TGTGCCAGCAGTGGAACGACAGGGAACTATGGCTACACCTTC. Amino acid sequence: CASSGTTGNYGYTF.

V gene TRBV2 combines with J gene TRBJ2-5, with 10 bases lining up with TRBD1. Germline V gene data show CDR1 as SNHLY and CDR2 as FYNNEI. The CDR3 is made up of 15 amino acids. After removal of 5 bases from V and 4 bases from J, the junction contained 7 bases not matched to a gene. The CDR3 region is CASSFRQGARETQYF. CDR3 DNA: TGTGCCAGCAGTTTTCGACAGGGGGCGAGAGAGACCCAGTACTTC.

The CDR3 coding sequence is TGTGCCAGCAGTTTGTGGACAGGGGTTGACGAGCAGTACTTC. Its protein product is CASSLWTGVDEQYF. This chain connects TRBV28 to TRBJ2-7; 9 bases agree with TRBD1. CDR3 length: 14 residues. CDR1 is MDHEN and CDR2 is SYDVKM in the germline V gene. The J segment lost 5 bases and the V segment lost 3 bases, leaving 5 bases of the junction unmatched.

This clone was recorded at least ten times. This chain uses TRBV2 with TRBJ2-2, with 9 bases matching TRBD2. The germline V gene has CDR1 SNHLY and CDR2 FYNNEI. The CDR3 is 13 residues long. After removal of 8 bases from V and 6 bases from J, the junction contained 4 bases not matched to a gene. The CDR3 is CASARLAAGELFF. Here the CDR3 DNA reads TGTGCCAGCGCTCGACTAGCGGCCGGGGAGCTGTTTTTT.

This chain links TRBV19 with TRBJ1-5; 10 nucleotides line up with TRBD1. This CDR3 has 14 amino acids. J gave up 7 bases and V 3 bases, and 3 bases lay outside the gene matches. Germline assignment: CDR1 LNHDA and CDR2 SQIVND (reference sequence). CDR3 DNA: TGTGCCAGTAGTATCGGGGACAGGGGACAGCCCCAGCATTTT. Translation gives CASSIGDRGQPQHF.

This clone was detected a few times. The genes are TRBV4-1 and TRBJ2-7; 8 nucleotides match TRBD1. V was pared by 0 bases and J by 2 bases, with 9 bases of the junction left unmatched. The CDR3 has 17 amino acids. Germline-derived CDR1 and CDR2 are MGHRA and YSYEKL. Here the CDR3 DNA reads TGCGCCAGCAGCCAAGATGTTTGGACAGGGAGGCCCTACGAGCAGTACTTC. Translation: CASSQDVWTGRPYEQYF.

This chain uses TRBV30 with TRBJ1-3; tentative D call: TRBD1 (5 bases). V shed 3 bases and J shed 8 bases, with 8 bases lying between them. The length of the CDR3 is 11 residues. Germline CDR1 is GTSNPN and CDR2 is SVGIG (reference sequence). The DNA for the CDR3 is TGTGCCTGGAGCATGGGGGACACCATATATTTT. Translated, it gives CAWSMGDTIYF.

This clone was picked up many times. The chain recombines TRBV5-6 with TRBJ2-3; D is unclear. Germline loops: CDR1 SGHDT, CDR2 YYEEEE. The length of the CDR3 is 14 residues. Trimming took 0 bases from V and 2 from J, leaving 7 bases between them. As DNA, the CDR3 is TGTGCCAGCAGCTTGGATACTTTCACAGATACGCAGTATTTT. Its translation: CASSLDTFTDTQYF.

V usage is TRBV29-1 and J usage is TRBJ2-1; D perhaps matches TRBD2 (6 bases). The V gene lost 0 bases and the J gene lost 9 bases, with 18 bases spanning the gap. This CDR3 comprises 15 residues. Per the germline V gene, CDR1 is SQVTM and CDR2 is ANQGSEA. CDR3 region: CSVEDRPSVRLEQFF. The CDR3 coding sequence is TGCAGCGTTGAAGATAGGCCTAGCGTTCGCCTTGAGCAGTTCTTC.